This TCR beta chain was observed in a study of CD8+ T cells in alopecia areata. Overall study results and limits: It was less clear whether patients shared TCRs than it was in mice, possibly because of HLA.

Germline values: CDR1 SGHAT, CDR2 FQNNGV. The CDR3 consists of 14 residues. There are a few counts of this clone. What it binds is unknown. An end of the junction differs from the germline gene, which may be a read error. Treatment given: oral pan-JAK inhibitor, 5-10 mg twice daily. Those with alopecia areata gave lesional scalp punch biopsies and peripheral blood. In each case, RNA was isolated and then reverse transcribed into cDNA as the sequencing template. Sequenced by immunoSEQ multiplex PCR; TCRdb stores in-frame clones only, minus some. This table holds 150,000 to 200,000 clones, roughly three fifths found once.

V is TRBV11-2 and J is TRBJ1-1; unclear D gene. The source of this sequence is a human donor with alopecia areata. This specimen consisted of CD8+ T cells sorted from blood, obtained at week 24, from a patient treated with tofacitinib. CDR3 DNA sequence: TGTGCCAGCAGCTCCCTCTTGGTGAAAACTGAAGCTTTCTTT. Encoded protein: CASSSLLVKTEAFF.